The next 15 T cell receptor beta chains were all read from a single sample in a study of blood T cells in healthy people across ages. The second PCR ran roughly 7 to 12 cycles with a sample-barcoded 5' primer and J-beta primers. TCRdb called the 5' RACE reads again in MiXCR, with one record for every CDR3 protein. The sample carries 1.5 million to 2 million distinct CDR3 sequences, about 31% recorded once. Sequencing was carried out using blood. The receptors stem from a woman aged 25-40 years in good health.

This clonotype occurred once. The V gene is TRBV3-1, the J gene TRBJ2-5; the match to TRBD1 covers 7 bases. The junction had 8 bases not matched to a gene; V was cut back by 0 bases and J by 4 bases. Per the germline V gene, CDR1 is LGHDT and CDR2 is YNNKEL (reference sequence). CDR3 size: 16 residues. CDR3 nucleotide sequence: TGTGCCAGCAGCCAAGATAGGTGGGACAGCGGAGAGACCCAGTACTTC. This sequence encodes CASSQDRWDSGETQYF.

The sample holds a few counts of this clonotype. J is TRBJ2-1 and V is TRBV27, with D tentatively TRBD2 (5 bases). Germline CDR1 MNHEY, CDR2 SMNVEV (reference sequence). Trimming shortened V by 6 bases and J by 6 bases, and 15 bases separated the two germline ends. There are 14 residues in the CDR3. The CDR3 here is CASRPPWSGNEQFF. The CDR3 nucleotides are TGTGCCAGCAGGCCCCCATGGAGCGGCAATGAGCAGTTCTTC.

This sequence joins TRBV25-1 and TRBJ2-1; the D gene is possibly TRBD1 (7 bases). The CDR3 has 16 residues. CDR1 is MGHDK and CDR2 is SYGVNS in the germline V gene. Trimming removed 6 bases from V and 13 bases from J, with 28 bases in between. The CDR3 sequence is CASSLTGSGGAGQQFF. Here the CDR3 DNA reads TGTGCCAGCAGCCTGACAGGGTCAGGGGGAGCGGGTCAACAGTTCTTC.

About this clonotype: This sequence may be a read error, since a much larger clone differs from it by one base. The chain joins TRBV6-6 to TRBJ2-1; 8 bases match TRBD2. CDR3 length: 13 residues. The germline gives CDR1 MNHNY, CDR2 SVGAGI (reference sequence). CDR3 nucleotide sequence: TGTGCCAGCACGACTAGCGAGTACAATGAGCGGTTCTTC. This codes for CASTTSEYNERFF.

This clonotype has a handful of counts. V usage is TRBV28 and J usage is TRBJ2-7; TRBD2 aligns across 9 bases. The CDR3 runs to 17 residues. The trim removed 3 bases at V and 0 bases at J, leaving 9 bases unmatched. Germline V lookup: CDR1 MDHEN, CDR2 SYDVKM. As DNA, the CDR3 is TGTGCCAGCAGTTTGGGGCCGTCGACTAGCGGCTCCTACGAGCAGTACTTC. Its protein product is CASSLGPSTSGSYEQYF.

The chain is built from TRBV7-2 and TRBJ1-3, with TRBD1 matching over 7 bases. Losses at the gene ends were 5 bases for V and 2 bases for J; bases not matched to a gene: 6. The CDR3 is 15 amino acids. Germline CDR1 SGHTA, CDR2 FQGNSA. The CDR3 is CASSRGDRPGNTIYF. CDR3 nucleotides: TGTGCCAGCAGCCGCGGGGACAGACCTGGAAACACCATATATTTT. Full variable domain (missing parts from reference TRBV7-2 and TRBJ1-3): GAGVSQSPSNKVTEKGKDVELRCDPISGHTALYWYRQSLGQGLEFLIYFQGNSAPDKSGLPSDRFSAERTGGSVSTLTIQRTQQEDSAVYLCASSRGDRPGNTIYFGEGSWLTVV.

This clonotype turned up a few times. The chain carries TRBV7-6 and TRBJ1-1; D gene unclear. Between the trimmed V and J ends, which lost 5 bases and 0 bases, there was a span of 13 bases. CDR3 length: 15 amino acids. Germline CDR1 is SGHVS and CDR2 is FNYEAQ. In nucleotides, the CDR3 is TGTGCCAGCAGCGGTCTGGGGATATTGAACACTGAAGCTTTCTTT. Its translation: CASSGLGILNTEAFF.

The rearrangement joins TRBV2 to TRBJ2-7; D possibly corresponds to TRBD1 (6 bases). This CDR3 is 16 amino acids long. CDR1 and CDR2 (germline): SNHLY, FYNNEI. Deletions cut 7 bases from V and 1 base from J, with 20 bases between. The CDR3 protein is CASTLRGTRSSYEQYF. In DNA, the CDR3 is TGTGCCAGCACCCTGAGGGGGACAAGGTCATCCTACGAGCAGTACTTC.

This clonotype turned up a few times. The rearrangement uses TRBV4-1 and TRBJ2-7; 11 bases are shared with TRBD2. V dropped 6 bases and J dropped 5; count of bases not matched to a gene: 9. Germline lookup yields CDR1 MGHRA and CDR2 YSYEKL. CDR3 size: 15 residues. CDR3 protein: CASSRRLAGFDEQYF. Here the CDR3 DNA reads TGCGCCAGCAGTCGAAGACTAGCGGGGTTCGACGAGCAGTACTTC.

The chain recombines TRBV5-4 with TRBJ2-1; 11 positions match TRBD2. This CDR3 has 17 residues. V shed 1 base and J 0 bases; nucleotides not matched to a gene: 3. Germline CDR1 SGHNT, CDR2 YYREEE (reference sequence). The CDR3 reads CASSLRGLAASYNEQFF. The CDR3, as DNA: TGTGCCAGCAGCTTGCGGGGACTAGCGGCCTCCTACAATGAGCAGTTCTTC.

The rearrangement uses TRBV7-3 and TRBJ2-7, with no clear D. Germline CDR1 reads SGHTA; CDR2 reads FQGTGA. The CDR3 runs 12 residues. With 7 bases removed from V and 2 bases from J, the gap between germline ends came to 9 bases. The CDR3 DNA is TGTGCCAGCAAGACGATTCCCTACGAGCAGTACTTC. Translation: CASKTIPYEQYF.

This clonotype was counted once. This chain links TRBV4-1 with TRBJ1-4, with 7 bases lining up with TRBD1. The CDR3 is 16 amino acids. V shed 2 bases, J shed 2 bases, and the junction held 5 bases outside the gene matches. Germline V gives CDR1 MGHRA, CDR2 YSYEKL. CDR3 sequence (DNA): TGCGCCAGCAGCCAACCCCGCAGGGGGACTAATGAAAAACTGTTTTTT. Translating it yields CASSQPRRGTNEKLFF.

A single count supports this clonotype. The chain uses TRBV30 and TRBJ1-1; tentative D call: TRBD1 (5 bases). Between the trimmed V and J ends, which lost 2 bases and 6 bases, there was a span of 16 bases. Germline V gene data show CDR1 as GTSNPN and CDR2 as SVGIG (reference sequence). The CDR3 runs to 14 residues. CDR3 sequence (DNA): TGTGCCTGGAGTCAGGGCCACTCCGGGGCTGAAGCTTTCTTT. Amino acids: CAWSQGHSGAEAFF.

This clonotype appeared a few times. V gene TRBV9 combines with J gene TRBJ2-7; 13 nucleotides align to TRBD2. The CDR3 contains 16 residues. Germline values: CDR1 SGDLS, CDR2 YYNGEE. After removal of 0 bases from V and 5 bases from J, the junction contained 5 bases not matched to a gene. The CDR3 region is CASSVGGLAGPHEQYF. The CDR3 nucleotides read TGTGCCAGCAGCGTAGGGGGACTAGCGGGACCCCACGAGCAGTACTTC.

Only one count was recorded for this clonotype. This chain joins TRBV6-2 or TRBV6-3 and TRBJ2-7, with TRBD2 as a possible D gene (5 bases). This CDR3 comprises 15 residues. In germline, CDR1 is MNHEY, CDR2 SVGEGT. V shed 4 bases and J shed 5 bases, with 18 bases lying between them. CDR3: CASSFQDLTPNEQYF. CDR3 sequence (DNA): TGTGCCAGCAGTTTCCAGGACTTAACTCCTAACGAGCAGTACTTC.